The 18 T cell receptor beta chains in this list originate from one sample, sequenced in a study of blood T cell repertoires in COVID-19. Profiled with immunoSEQ multiplex PCR; TCRdb holds only in-frame clones, not every one. This table has a few hundred thousand clones, approximately 90% appearing once. Specimen: PBMCs or T cells enriched from blood (not recorded which). These receptors all come from a man aged 25-45 years who had recovered from COVID-19.

V and J are TRBV28 and TRBJ2-1; 7 nucleotides match TRBD1. The CDR3 spans 13 residues. After removal of 5 bases from V and 6 bases from J, the junction contained 4 bases not matched to a gene. Germline loops: CDR1 MDHEN, CDR2 SYDVKM. CDR3 region: CASSQPGGNEQFF. Written as DNA, the CDR3 is TGTGCCAGCAGTCAGCCAGGGGGCAATGAGCAGTTCTTC. The full variable domain, rest sourced from reference TRBV28 and TRBJ2-1, is DVKVTQSSRYLVKRTGEKVFLECVQDMDHENMFWYRQDPGLGLRLIYFSYDVKMKEKGDIPEGYSVSREKKERFSLILESASTNQTSMYLCASSQPGGNEQFFGPGTRLTVL.

The chain uses TRBV4-2 and TRBJ2-7, with D perhaps TRBD1 (8 bases). Trimming took 0 bases from V and 6 from J, leaving 24 bases between them. Germline V gene lookup returns CDR1 LGHNA and CDR2 YNFKEQ. The CDR3 totals 18 residues. The CDR3 region is CASSQDQIWAGGGGEQYF. CDR3 bases: TGTGCCAGCAGCCAAGATCAAATCTGGGCAGGGGGCGGGGGCGAGCAGTACTTC.

The chain links TRBV5-1 to TRBJ1-1; D not certain. The ends were cut back, 1 base at V and 2 bases at J, with 9 bases in the middle. The length of the CDR3 is 14 residues. The germline gives CDR1 SGHRS, CDR2 YFSETQ. DNA for the CDR3: TGCGCCAGCAGCTTGTCTCTAGCTAACACTGAAGCTTTCTTT. As protein: CASSLSLANTEAFF.

The chain recombines TRBV11-2 with TRBJ2-5; 8 nucleotides agree with TRBD1. The CDR3 runs to 15 residues. Germline V gene lookup returns CDR1 SGHAT and CDR2 FQNNGV. After removal of 6 bases from V and 4 bases from J, the junction contained 10 bases not matched to a gene. CDR3 nucleotides: TGTGCCAGCAGTCGGACAGGGTGGGAGGCAGAGACCCAGTACTTC. Translated, it gives CASSRTGWEAETQYF.

CDR3: CASSVAGGGYNEQFF. DNA of the CDR3: TGTGCCAGCAGCGTAGCTGGGGGGGGATACAATGAGCAGTTCTTC. This sequence joins TRBV9 and TRBJ2-1, with 7 nucleotides matching TRBD2. The CDR3 loop spans 15 amino acids. CDR1 and CDR2 from the germline V gene are SGDLS and YYNGEE. The junction had 4 bases not matched to a gene; V was cut back by 0 bases and J by 4 bases.

The chain carries TRBV15 and TRBJ2-3, with TRBD2 matching over 14 bases. The CDR3 sequence is 17 residues long. Germline lookup yields CDR1 LNHNV and CDR2 YYDKDF (reference sequence). The J segment lost 5 bases and the V segment lost 3 bases, leaving 7 bases of the junction unmatched. The CDR3 DNA reads TGTGCCACCAGCAGTCCGACTAGCGGGAGGGCGGTAGATACGCAGTATTTT. It is translated as CATSSPTSGRAVDTQYF.

CDR3 nucleotides: TGTGCCAGCAGCTTGACAGGGTTGGCGCAGGGCTACACCTTC. Encoded protein: CASSLTGLAQGYTF. The chain recombines TRBV5-4 with TRBJ1-2; D might be TRBD1 (6 bases). Trimming removed 1 base at V and 8 bases at J, with 15 bases between. The CDR3 length is 14 residues. CDR1 and CDR2 (germline): SGHNT, YYREEE (reference sequence).

This sequence joins TRBV7-6 and TRBJ2-7, with 10 bases fitting TRBD2. This CDR3 has 14 residues. Germline V gene data show CDR1 as SGHVS and CDR2 as FNYEAQ. With V trimmed by 5 bases and J by 0 bases, 1 base remained unmatched. Written as DNA, the CDR3 is TGTGCCAGCAGCGCTAGCGGGAGCTCCTACGAGCAGTACTTC. It codes for CASSASGSSYEQYF.

V is TRBV7-9 and J is TRBJ2-2, with D maybe TRBD1 (6 bases). Deletions cut 10 bases from V and 2 bases from J, with 17 bases between. Germline values: CDR1 SEHNR, CDR2 FQNEAQ (reference sequence). This CDR3 region has 15 residues. The CDR3 bases are TGTGCCAAAACCTCCGCAGGGGCCAACACCGGGGAGCTGTTTTTT. Amino acids: CAKTSAGANTGELFF.

This rearrangement joins TRBV5-1 to TRBJ1-1, with D unresolved. The CDR3 consists of 15 residues. CDR1 and CDR2 from the germline V gene are SGHRS and YFSETQ. The ends were cut back, 0 bases at V and 0 bases at J, with 9 bases in the middle. Here the CDR3 reads CASSLGLAVNTEAFF. The CDR3 DNA is TGCGCCAGCAGCTTGGGCCTGGCGGTGAACACTGAAGCTTTCTTT.

This sequence joins TRBV27 and TRBJ2-1, with a tentative D call TRBD2 (6 bases). CDR1 is MNHEY, CDR2 SMNVEV, per germline (reference sequence). V lost 6 bases and J lost 10, with 16 bases in between. This CDR3 has 13 amino acids. CDR3 amino acids: CASSSGTLLEQFF. In DNA, the CDR3 is TGTGCCAGCAGCTCCGGGACTCTGCTCGAGCAGTTCTTC.

CDR3 residues: CASSPRTGDYGYTF. The CDR3 nucleotides are TGTGCCAGCAGTCCTAGGACAGGAGACTATGGCTACACCTTC. The chain combines TRBV6-5 with TRBJ1-2, with TRBD1 identical over 7 bases. Germline V gives CDR1 MNHEY, CDR2 SVGAGI. The CDR3 covers 14 residues. V was pared by 5 bases and J by 3 bases, with 6 bases of the junction left unmatched.

This rearrangement joins TRBV27 to TRBJ2-1; D unclear. The V and J ends lost 6 bases and 2 bases respectively, with 17 bases between them. Germline lookup yields CDR1 MNHEY and CDR2 SMNVEV (reference sequence). The CDR3 extends over 16 amino acids. The CDR3: CASRPLEIRAYNEQFF. The DNA for the CDR3 is TGTGCCAGCAGGCCTCTAGAGATTCGGGCCTACAATGAGCAGTTCTTC.

The chain carries TRBV7-3 and TRBJ2-5; 7 bases fit TRBD2. V dropped 5 bases and J dropped 5; count of bases not matched to a gene: 5. Germline CDR1 reads SGHTA; CDR2 reads FQGTGA. The CDR3 runs to 13 residues. The CDR3 nucleotides are TGTGCCAGCAGCCGCAGCGGGACTGAGACCCAGTACTTC. This encodes CASSRSGTETQYF.

The rearrangement uses TRBV9 and TRBJ2-7, with TRBD1 matching 8 bases. Germline CDR1 and CDR2: SGDLS and YYNGEE. CDR3 length: 14 amino acids. The trim removed 3 bases at V and 3 bases at J, leaving 5 bases unmatched. The CDR3 region is CASSATGELYEQYF. The CDR3 coding sequence is TGTGCCAGCAGCGCGACAGGGGAACTCTACGAGCAGTACTTC.

The CDR3 reads CASSPQGVLKETQYF. The CDR3 coding sequence is TGTGCCAGCAGCCCTCAGGGGGTCCTAAAAGAGACCCAGTACTTC. The chain links TRBV13 to TRBJ2-5; 7 positions match TRBD1. Unmatched junction bases numbered 9, after V lost 5 bases and J lost 3 bases. The CDR3 sequence is 15 residues long. Germline V gene lookup returns CDR1 PRHDT and CDR2 FYEKMQ (reference sequence). Complete variable domain (other parts from reference TRBV13 and TRBJ2-5): AAGVIQSPRHLIKEKRETATLKCYPIPRHDTVYWYQQGPGQDPQFLISFYEKMQSDKGSIPDRFSAQQFSDYHSELNMSSLELGDSALYFCASSPQGVLKETQYFGPGTRLLVL.

The chain employs TRBV5-1 and TRBJ1-2, with a tentative D call TRBD1 (5 bases). Germline CDR1 reads SGHRS; CDR2 reads YFSETQ. Trimming left V 2 bases short and J 6 bases short, with 29 bases between. The CDR3 sequence is 19 residues long. The CDR3 loop reads CASSFEGLSYIRPRDGYTF. The CDR3 region has the DNA TGCGCCAGCAGCTTTGAGGGACTCTCCTATATTAGACCGAGGGATGGCTACACCTTC.

The rearrangement joins TRBV28 to TRBJ2-2; unclear D gene. The CDR3 has 16 amino acids. Germline V gives CDR1 MDHEN, CDR2 SYDVKM. Trimming removed 3 bases from V and 7 bases from J, with 18 bases in between. As DNA, the CDR3 is TGTGCCAGCAGTTTTCACAGAGTCACCTCAGGCGGGGAGCTGTTTTTT. Its translation: CASSFHRVTSGGELFF.